This T cell receptor beta chain originates from a study of blood T cell repertoires in COVID-19. Study details: Researchers got acute and convalescent COVID-19 samples from the United States, Italy and Spain. PBMCs, B-cell-depleted T cells, or T cells provided the cDNA or gDNA that made up the material.

Germline values: CDR1 ENHRY, CDR2 SYGVKD. Trimming removed 6 bases from V and 4 bases from J, with 13 bases in between. The CDR3 runs to 13 residues. The repertoire was sequenced with immunoSEQ multiplex PCR; TCRdb's copy has only in-frame clones and lacks some. The repertoire has approximately 300,000 clones, about 88% of them found once; the top ten carry over 9%. Specimen: peripheral blood. This TCR came from a woman in her 30s with COVID-19, enrolled during active disease. V and J are TRBV10-3 and TRBJ2-7; D perhaps matches TRBD1 (5 bases). The CDR3 spells CAISPQVQYEQYF. The DNA for the CDR3 is TGTGCCATCAGCCCACAGGTACAATACGAGCAGTACTTC.